The 28 T cell receptor beta chains below were found in one sample sequenced in a study of blood T cell repertoires in COVID-19. Some clones are missing from TCRdb's copy, which holds only in-frame ones; the method was immunoSEQ multiplex PCR. Of 250,000 to 300,000 clones listed, about nine tenths are singletons. The sequenced material came from peripheral blood. The origin of the receptors is a woman aged 40 to 49 who had recovered from COVID-19.

The V gene is TRBV7-6, the J gene TRBJ1-1; no firm D call. Germline V gene data show CDR1 as SGHVS and CDR2 as FNYEAQ. V gave up 1 base and J gave up 6 bases, with 9 bases separating them. This CDR3 is 13 amino acids long. This chain's CDR3 is CASSLGRGSEAFF. CDR3 nucleotides: TGTGCCAGCAGCTTAGGACGGGGTTCTGAAGCTTTCTTT. The full variable domain, completed using reference TRBV7-6 and TRBJ1-1, is GAGVSQSPRYKVTKRGQDVALRCDPISGHVSLYWYRQALGQGPEFLTYFNYEAQQDKSGLPNDRFSAERPEGSISTLTIQRTEQRDSAMYRCASSLGRGSEAFFGQGTRLTVV.

The chain recombines TRBV2 with TRBJ2-7; 13 nucleotides line up with TRBD2. Germline CDR1 and CDR2: SNHLY and FYNNEI. V shed 11 bases, J shed 1 base, and the junction held 5 bases outside the gene matches. This CDR3 is 14 amino acids long. The chain's CDR3 is CAVGLAGESYEQYF. The CDR3 nucleotides read TGTGCCGTCGGACTAGCGGGGGAGTCCTACGAGCAGTACTTC. The full variable domain, rest sourced from reference TRBV2 and TRBJ2-7, is EPEVTQTPSHQVTQMGQEVILRCVPISNHLYFYWYRQILGQKVEFLVSFYNNEISEKSEIFDDQFSVERPDGSNFTLKIRSTKLEDSAMYFCAVGLAGESYEQYFGPGTRLTVT.

The chain carries TRBV27 and TRBJ1-3; the D gene is possibly TRBD1 (5 bases). V was pared by 6 bases and J by 0 bases, with 15 bases between. Looked up from germline, CDR1 is MNHEY and CDR2 is SMNVEV (reference sequence). This CDR3 region has 16 residues. The CDR3 reads CASSRGGASSGNTIYF. The CDR3 DNA is TGTGCCAGCAGCCGGGGAGGGGCCAGCTCTGGAAACACCATATATTTT.

The rearrangement links TRBV7-9 to TRBJ1-2, with no clear D. Trimming took off 6 bases at V and 4 bases at J, with 12 bases between the two ends. CDR1 and CDR2 from the germline V gene are SEHNR and FQNEAQ (reference sequence). The CDR3 is 13 residues long. CDR3: CASRTDLGYGYTF. In DNA form, the CDR3 reads TGTGCCAGCAGGACGGACTTAGGCTATGGCTACACCTTC.

J is TRBJ1-1 and V is TRBV3-1 (or the pseudogene TRBV3-2); 7 bases fit TRBD1. There are 13 residues in the CDR3. The trim removed 1 base at V and 10 bases at J, leaving 6 bases unmatched. Germline CDR1 and CDR2: LGHDT and YNNKEL (reference sequence). The CDR3 loop reads CASSQGGGALAFF. The CDR3 DNA reads as TGTGCCAGCAGCCAAGGAGGGGGCGCGTTAGCTTTCTTT.

The V and J genes are TRBV4-2 and TRBJ2-7, with 7 bases matching TRBD2. J gave up 3 bases and V 4 bases, and 12 bases lay outside the gene matches. The CDR3 extends over 16 amino acids. The germline V gene encodes CDR1 LGHNA and CDR2 YNFKEQ. CDR3 loop: CASSPMVGGVHYEQYF. The DNA for the CDR3 is TGTGCCAGCAGCCCCATGGTGGGGGGGGTACACTACGAGCAGTACTTC.

This chain joins TRBV10-2 and TRBJ2-7; D perhaps matches TRBD1 (5 bases). Germline CDR1 reads WSHSY; CDR2 reads SAAADI. The germline V and J ends were trimmed by 0 bases and 0 bases, with 9 bases remaining between them. This CDR3 region has 15 residues. In DNA, the CDR3 is TGCGCCAGCAGTGAGTCTTGGCAGGGCTCCTACGAGCAGTACTTC. Its translation is CASSESWQGSYEQYF.

V is TRBV5-4 and J is TRBJ2-5; 8 nucleotides match TRBD1. The CDR3 has 13 amino acids. Germline values: CDR1 SGHNT, CDR2 YYREEE (reference sequence). V lost 4 bases, J lost 3 bases, and 2 bases stayed unmatched. In DNA form, the CDR3 reads TGTGCCAGCAGCAGGGGACAGGAAGAGACCCAGTACTTC. Protein product: CASSRGQEETQYF.

The chain couples TRBV7-9 to TRBJ1-6; TRBD1 might be the D (6 bases). The CDR3 extends over 14 amino acids. V was pared by 5 bases and J by 9 bases, with 14 bases between. Germline values: CDR1 SEHNR, CDR2 FQNEAQ (reference sequence). The CDR3 protein is CASSQGTPTSPLHF. CDR3 nucleotides: TGTGCCAGCAGCCAAGGGACACCCACTTCACCCCTCCACTTT.

The chain uses TRBV15 and TRBJ1-1; no clear D gene. The length of the CDR3 is 12 residues. V was pared by 1 base and J by 5 bases, with 5 bases between. Germline CDR1 is LNHNV and CDR2 is YYDKDF (reference sequence). CDR3 in amino acids: CATSRAGTEAFF. The CDR3 DNA reads TGTGCCACCAGCAGAGCCGGGACTGAAGCTTTCTTT.

The chain has TRBV11-3 and TRBJ2-2; 9 nucleotides align to TRBD1. The length of the CDR3 is 15 residues. Germline CDR1 SGHNT, CDR2 YENEEA. The V and J ends lost 5 bases and 2 bases, in that order; junction bases with no gene match: 3. The DNA of the CDR3 is TGTGCCAGCAGCCTGGGACAGGGTAACACCGGGGAGCTGTTTTTT. The encoded protein is CASSLGQGNTGELFF.

This CDR3 reads CASSQGASGGQETQYF. For the CDR3, the DNA is TGCGCCAGCAGCCAAGGGGCTAGCGGGGGCCAAGAGACCCAGTACTTC. The J gene is TRBJ2-5, the V gene TRBV4-3; 10 bases align to TRBD2. Germline V gives CDR1 LGHNA, CDR2 YSLEER. The CDR3 covers 16 residues. After removal of 1 base from V and 1 base from J, the junction contained 3 bases not matched to a gene.

This clone was picked up a small number of times. This rearrangement joins TRBV6-5 to TRBJ1-1, with 7 bases lining up with TRBD1. CDR1 MNHEY and CDR2 SVGAGI come from the germline V gene. After removal of 8 bases from V and 3 bases from J, the junction contained 3 bases not matched to a gene. The CDR3 is 12 residues long. CDR3 protein: CASRGQYTEAFF. The CDR3, as DNA: TGTGCCAGCCGGGGACAGTACACTGAAGCTTTCTTT.

The J gene is TRBJ2-7, the V gene TRBV5-1; 14 bases are a match to TRBD2. Germline CDR1 is SGHRS and CDR2 is YFSETQ. Trimming took 3 bases from V and 0 from J; bases not matched to a gene: 2. The length of the CDR3 is 16 residues. CDR3 loop: CASSSTSGGASYEQYF. CDR3 DNA sequence: TGCGCCAGCAGCTCGACTAGCGGGGGGGCCTCCTACGAGCAGTACTTC.

This sequence joins TRBV30 and TRBJ2-5; TRBD1 aligns across 10 bases. This CDR3 has 15 residues. V trimming: 1 base; J trimming: 4 bases; junction bases outside the gene matches: 6. In germline, CDR1 is GTSNPN, CDR2 SVGIG (reference sequence). CDR3 loop: CAWSEGQGSLETQYF. Written as DNA, the CDR3 is TGTGCCTGGAGTGAGGGACAGGGGTCGTTAGAGACCCAGTACTTC.

The rearrangement joins TRBV6-2 or TRBV6-3 to TRBJ2-7; TRBD2 agrees at 12 bases. Germline CDR1 reads MNHEY; CDR2 reads SVGEGT. The CDR3 consists of 15 residues. The junction had 6 bases not matched to a gene; V was cut back by 6 bases and J by 3 bases. The CDR3 sequence: CASSWGLAGYYEQYF. The CDR3 bases are TGTGCCAGCAGCTGGGGACTAGCGGGTTACTACGAGCAGTACTTC.

The chain has TRBV9 and TRBJ2-2; 7 bases map to TRBD1. CDR3 length equals 13 residues. V shed 2 bases, J shed 5 bases, and the junction held 0 bases outside the gene matches. Germline CDR1 SGDLS, CDR2 YYNGEE. In DNA, the CDR3 is TGTGCCAGCAGCGTCAGGGGGACCGGGGAGCTGTTTTTT. Translated, it gives CASSVRGTGELFF.

This clone showed up just once. The chain links TRBV16 to TRBJ1-4; no reliable D call. This CDR3 region has 15 residues. The germline V and J ends were trimmed by 1 base and 0 bases, with 6 bases remaining between them. The germline V gene encodes CDR1 KGHSY and CDR2 FQNENV. This CDR3 is CASSQWRATNEKLFF. For the CDR3, the DNA is TGTGCCAGCAGCCAATGGAGAGCAACTAATGAAAAACTGTTTTTT.

The V gene is TRBV18, the J gene TRBJ1-5, with D tentatively TRBD1 (6 bases). V was clipped by 3 bases and J by 4 bases, with 10 bases between them. This CDR3 region has 14 residues. Germline lookup yields CDR1 KGHSH and CDR2 LQKENI. CDR3 nucleotide sequence: TGTGCCAGCTCACCCGTTCAGGGGAATCAGCCCCAGCATTTT. This translates into CASSPVQGNQPQHF.

The J gene is TRBJ1-1, the V gene TRBV6-5; 7 bases match TRBD1. Germline assignment: CDR1 MNHEY and CDR2 SVGAGI. V gave up 7 bases and J gave up 0 bases; unmatched junction bases: 2. The CDR3 is 13 residues long. Here the CDR3 DNA reads TGTGCCAGCACGGGACAGTTGAACACTGAAGCTTTCTTT. Amino acids: CASTGQLNTEAFF.

The chain uses TRBV30 and TRBJ1-2; 7 nucleotides align to TRBD1. The length of the CDR3 is 14 residues. Germline-derived CDR1 and CDR2 are GTSNPN and SVGIG (reference sequence). Losses at the gene ends were 3 bases for V and 5 bases for J; bases not matched to a gene: 9. CDR3 protein: CAWRDRDRVYGYTF. CDR3 DNA sequence: TGTGCCTGGAGGGACCGAGACAGGGTGTATGGCTACACCTTC. The full variable domain, with the rest looked up from reference TRBV30 and TRBJ1-2, is SQTIHQWPATLVQPVGSPLSLECTVEGTSNPNLYWYRQAAGRGLQLLFYSVGIGQISSEVPQNLSASRPQDRQFILSSKKLLLSDSGFYLCAWRDRDRVYGYTFGSGTRLTVV.

V gene TRBV27 combines with J gene TRBJ1-1, with 7 bases fitting TRBD1. Germline V gene data show CDR1 as MNHEY and CDR2 as SMNVEV (reference sequence). The CDR3 has 14 residues. Trimming removed 5 bases from V and 6 bases from J; junction bases left unmatched: 9. The CDR3 protein is CASSRPDRTAEAFF. CDR3 bases: TGTGCCAGCAGTCGCCCGGACAGGACCGCTGAAGCTTTCTTT.

CDR3 residues: CASSRWGGQTEAFF. The CDR3 region has the DNA TGTGCCAGCAGCCGGTGGGGAGGTCAAACTGAAGCTTTCTTT. The V and J genes are TRBV3-1 (or the pseudogene TRBV3-2) and TRBJ1-1; D is unresolved. Germline-derived CDR1 and CDR2 are LGHDT and YNNKEL (reference sequence). The V gene lost 4 bases and the J gene lost 5 bases, with 14 bases spanning the gap. This CDR3 is built from 14 residues.

This clone appeared a single time. The V gene is TRBV5-4, the J gene TRBJ1-1, with 7 bases that match TRBD1. The germline V gene encodes CDR1 SGHNT and CDR2 YYREEE (reference sequence). V lost 4 bases to trimming and J lost 5 bases; unmatched junction nucleotides: 14. This CDR3 region has 16 residues. CDR3 residues: CASSAGTALRGTEAFF. In nucleotides, the CDR3 is TGTGCCAGCAGCGCCGGGACAGCCCTAAGGGGGACTGAAGCTTTCTTT.

CDR3 nucleotide sequence: TGTGCCAGCAGCGTAGAAGAGGACAGGGGTGGCTACACCTTC. It translates to CASSVEEDRGGYTF. The genes are TRBV9 and TRBJ1-2, with 9 bases aligning to TRBD1. Germline assignment: CDR1 SGDLS and CDR2 YYNGEE. The CDR3 is 14 residues long. Unmatched junction bases numbered 4, after V lost 0 bases and J lost 7 bases.

The chain joins TRBV9 to TRBJ2-3, with TRBD2 matching over 7 bases. This CDR3 spans 16 amino acids. With 0 bases clipped from V and 4 bases from J, the junction kept 8 bases outside the gene matches. Germline V CDR1 and CDR2: SGDLS, YYNGEE. The CDR3 spells CASSVVDGGMADTQYF. CDR3 sequence (DNA): TGTGCCAGCAGCGTAGTGGACGGGGGGATGGCAGATACGCAGTATTTT.

Remarks on this clone: This CDR3 is also generated by other DNA sequences in the sample. The genes are TRBV5-1 and TRBJ2-7; unclear D gene. Germline V CDR1 and CDR2: SGHRS, YFSETQ. There are 13 residues in the CDR3. V gave up 0 bases and J gave up 2 bases, with 6 bases separating them. CDR3: CASSLAVAYEQYF. Written as DNA, the CDR3 is TGCGCCAGCAGCTTGGCCGTCGCCTACGAGCAGTACTTC.

This chain uses TRBV11-2 with TRBJ1-2; perhaps TRBD1 as D (5 bases). Germline CDR1 reads SGHAT; CDR2 reads FQNNGV. The CDR3 is 13 residues long. Between the trimmed V and J ends, which lost 0 bases and 6 bases, there was a span of 8 bases. CDR3 in amino acids: CASSLDPGNGYTF. In DNA, the CDR3 is TGTGCCAGCAGCTTAGATCCAGGGAATGGCTACACCTTC.